This T cell receptor (beta chain) was sequenced for a study of blood T cell repertoires in COVID-19. CDR1 and CDR2 (germline): LNHDA, SQIVND (reference sequence). V was shortened by 1 base and J by 8 bases, with 15 bases between the two germline ends. The CDR3 is made up of 16 amino acids. Measured with immunoSEQ multiplex PCR; TCRdb has only the in-frame clones, and not every one. The sample records about 300,000 clones, 75% to 90% being singletons. The V and J genes are TRBV19 and TRBJ1-6; D ambiguous. Sequences were obtained from PBMCs or T cells enriched from blood (not recorded which). This clonotype originated in a woman in her thirties or forties who had recovered from COVID-19. The CDR3 reads CASSIVGTDLHSPLHF. The CDR3 DNA reads as TGTGCCAGTAGTATAGTAGGAACAGATCTCCATTCACCCCTCCACTTT.